This record looks at one T cell receptor (beta chain) sequence and its context. The antigen it recognizes is unknown. No base quality values were provided; no much bigger clone lies one nucleotide off. The CDR3 regions of human TCRbeta chains were analyzed by immunosequencing. The study's processing was this. TCRs in the repertoires were matched against a reference library of SARS-CoV-2-specific TCRs that had been generated with the MIRA antigen-specificity platform. Breadth meant the fraction of unique TCRs that were SARS-CoV-2-associated, whereas depth meant the fraction of total T cells that were SARS-CoV-2-associated. Using the MIRA data, each spike-specific TCR was mapped to the spike region that the TCR reacts to and placed in a CD4 or CD8 class. Log10-transformed breadth and depth values were compared by one-way ANOVA with Sidak's multiple comparisons tests. The table comes from immuneACCESS by way of TCRdb, which keeps in-frame sequences with V and J called. Part of the clones is missing from these tables; in studies checked, under half for an unresolved V gene and the rest for unknown reasons. That table is the source of V, J and clone size, and D and trimming were worked out from the DNA. Counted in this sample were about 140,000 clones; more than 80% of them appeared once. Of the sample, roughly 1.7% is held by the ten largest clones.

This specimen's time point label, interpreted: baseline before first vaccination. Vaccinee samples came from UK trials COV001 and COV002, including a single-blind randomized controlled phase 2/3 trial of AZD1222 (ChAdOx1 nCoV-19) in healthy adults. For TCRbeta chain sequencing, PBMC samples were collected from trial participants at day 0 and at day 28 after the second dose. The data stem from a study of T cell responses to AZD1222 COVID-19 vaccine (dated by TCRdb to 2020 to 2023). Background on the whole study: Because spike-specific TCR depth and breadth did not differ between the two schedules, AZD1222 recipients who got a second dose at roughly 4 weeks were pooled with those who got a second dose at roughly 12 weeks. Trial participants were enrolled by age into 18-55, 56-69 and 70-plus year subgroups, with about 150, 28 and 57 TCR-sequenced participants respectively. A total of around 240 trial participants underwent TCR sequencing, of whom around 210 had received two doses of AZD1222 and some 26 had received two doses of the MenACWY control vaccine.

Broader findings and caveats from the paper: Vaccine-associated CD4 TCRs spanned the whole spike protein, with dominant responses in regions 160-218 and 743-854. Only six or seven AZD1222 recipients were SARS-CoV-2 seropositive at baseline, limiting conclusions about previously exposed vaccinees. In the small 56-69-year group, the increase in depth fell short of significance, most likely because of low power. Most participants were white British and females outnumbered males, and the authors suggested that clonal diversity may have been underestimated. Because no day 14 peak-response samples were available, the repertoires could be characterized only after the peak T cell response. Reportedly, almost half of the unique spike-specific TCRs recognized epitopes lying outside the regions that are mutated in the B.1.351 and B.1.1.7 variants. A significant rise in spike-specific TCR breadth and depth was observed after two AZD1222 doses relative to day 0 and relative to MenACWY recipients.

This specimen consisted of peripheral blood, obtained on day 0 of AZD1222 vaccination. This sequence was found in an adult in good health.

The CDR3 region: CASSLETGNYGYTF. At the DNA level, the sequence is TGTGCCAGCAGCTTAGAGACAGGGAACTATGGCTACACCTTC. Recombination linked TRBV11-2 to TRBJ1-2; TRBD1 matches 7 bases in the middle. From a lookup of the germline V gene, CDR1 and CDR2 are SGHAT and FQNNGV. The CDR3 has 14 amino acids, counting the end cysteine and phenylalanine. The retained sequence is limited to the CDR3, 42 bases, with the frame set at the first base. Unmatched junction bases come to 0, with V trimmed by 0 bases and J by 2 bases.